Below are 5 T cell receptor beta chains sequenced from a single sample in a study of blood T cells in healthy people across ages. Primed by a sample-barcoded 5' primer and a J-beta primer mix, a second PCR proceeded for about 6 to 11 cycles. TCRdb re-called the 5' RACE reads with MiXCR, one entry per CDR3 protein. There are about 1.5 million distinct CDR3 sequences in the sample; roughly 43% occur only once, and about 4% lies in the top ten. Sequencing was done on a sample of blood. These receptors all stem from a woman younger than 35 in good health.

The chain is built from TRBV6-2 or TRBV6-3 and TRBJ2-5, with 7 positions matching TRBD1. The J call may be faulty, since TRBJ2-7 better matches the DNA end. The V gene's germline CDR1 is MNHEY and CDR2 SVGEGT. The CDR3 loop spans 15 amino acids. As DNA, the CDR3 is TGTGCCAGCAGTTGGCTACCGGGACAGCGTTACGAGCAGTACTTC. Amino acid sequence: CASSWLPGQRYEQYF.

CDR3 sequence (DNA): TGTGCCAGCAGTCCCGCAGGGGCGCTGGGAGAGACCCAGTACTTC. Amino acids: CASSPAGALGETQYF. The rearrangement links TRBV12-3 or TRBV12-4 to TRBJ2-5; D possibly corresponds to TRBD1 (6 bases). The V end was cut by 5 bases, the J end by 4 bases, with 17 bases between. The CDR3 is made up of 15 amino acids.

Only a few counts were recorded for this clonotype. This sequence joins TRBV4-3 and TRBJ1-4; D uncertain. Germline values: CDR1 LGHNA, CDR2 YSLEER. V was trimmed by 3 bases and J by 7 bases, leaving 9 bases between them. CDR3 length: 13 residues. In DNA, the CDR3 is TGCGCCAGCAGCCAGATCGGAGGTGAAAAACTGTTTTTT. Encoded protein: CASSQIGGEKLFF.

Points on this clonotype: The CDR3 does not close with the conserved phenylalanine or tryptophan, likely indicating a read error. V gene TRBV2 combines with J gene TRBJ2-1; the D gene is possibly TRBD1 (5 bases). The CDR3 runs 15 residues. Germline assignment: CDR1 SNHLY and CDR2 FYNNEI. V was pared by 7 bases and J by 6 bases, with 19 bases between. The CDR3 nucleotides read TGTGCCAGCACCGTACTCCGGACACTCGGCAATGAGCAGTTCGTC. It codes for CASTVLRTLGNEQFV.

The gene calls are TRBV7-2 and TRBJ1-1; no reliable D call. Germline CDR1 and CDR2: SGHTA and FQGNSA. Trimming stripped 5 bases from V and 4 bases from J, with 14 bases between. CDR3 size: 14 residues. CDR3 nucleotides: TGTGCCAGCAGCGCGCAGGCTTCGGGCACTGAAGCTTTCTTT. The encoded protein is CASSAQASGTEAFF.